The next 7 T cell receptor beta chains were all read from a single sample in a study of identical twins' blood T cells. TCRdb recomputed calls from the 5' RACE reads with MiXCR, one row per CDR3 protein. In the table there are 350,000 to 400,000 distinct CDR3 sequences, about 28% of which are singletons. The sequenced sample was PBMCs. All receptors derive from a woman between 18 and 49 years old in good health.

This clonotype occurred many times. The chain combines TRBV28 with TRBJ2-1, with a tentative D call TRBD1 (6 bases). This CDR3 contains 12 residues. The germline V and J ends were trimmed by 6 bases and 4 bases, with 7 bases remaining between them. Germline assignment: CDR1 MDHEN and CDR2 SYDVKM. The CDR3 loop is CASRDRYNEQFF. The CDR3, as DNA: TGTGCCAGCAGGGACAGATACAATGAGCAGTTCTTC.

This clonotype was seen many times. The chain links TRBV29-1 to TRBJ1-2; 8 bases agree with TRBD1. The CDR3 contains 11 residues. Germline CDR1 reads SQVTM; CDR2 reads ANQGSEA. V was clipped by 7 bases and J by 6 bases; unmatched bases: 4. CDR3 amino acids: CSGADRDGYTF. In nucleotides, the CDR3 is TGCAGCGGAGCGGACAGGGATGGCTACACCTTC.

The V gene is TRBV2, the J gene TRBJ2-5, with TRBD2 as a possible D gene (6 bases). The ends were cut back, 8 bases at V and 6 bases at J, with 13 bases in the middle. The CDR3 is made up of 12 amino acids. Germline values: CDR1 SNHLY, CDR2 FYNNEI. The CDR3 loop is CASGRDLKTQYF. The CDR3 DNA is TGTGCCAGCGGCCGGGACTTAAAGACCCAGTACTTC.

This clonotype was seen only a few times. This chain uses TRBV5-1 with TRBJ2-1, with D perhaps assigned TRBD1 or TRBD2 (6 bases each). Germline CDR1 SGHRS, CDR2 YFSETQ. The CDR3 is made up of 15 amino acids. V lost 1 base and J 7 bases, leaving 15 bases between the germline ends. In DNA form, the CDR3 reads TGCGCCAGCAGCTTGTTAGGGGGGCCAAGGAATGAGCAGTTCTTC. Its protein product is CASSLLGGPRNEQFF.

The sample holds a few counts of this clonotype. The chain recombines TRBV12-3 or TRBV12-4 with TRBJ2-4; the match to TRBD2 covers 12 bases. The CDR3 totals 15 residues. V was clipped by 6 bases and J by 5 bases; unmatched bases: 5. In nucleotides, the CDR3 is TGTGCCAGCAGCCCTAGCGGGAGGGCCCAAAACATTCAGTACTTC. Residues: CASSPSGRAQNIQYF.

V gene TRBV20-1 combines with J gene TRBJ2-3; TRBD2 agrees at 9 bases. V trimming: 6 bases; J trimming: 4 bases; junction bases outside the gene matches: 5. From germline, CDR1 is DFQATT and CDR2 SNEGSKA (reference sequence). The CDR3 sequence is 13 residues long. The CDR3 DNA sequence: TGCAGTGCCTGGACTAGCGTGGCAGATACGCAGTATTTT. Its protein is CSAWTSVADTQYF.

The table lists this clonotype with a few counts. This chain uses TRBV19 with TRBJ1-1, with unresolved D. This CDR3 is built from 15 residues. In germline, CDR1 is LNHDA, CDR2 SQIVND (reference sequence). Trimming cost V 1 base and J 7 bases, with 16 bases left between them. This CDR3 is CASSIVEHLLGEAFF. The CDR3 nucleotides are TGTGCCAGTAGTATAGTTGAACACTTGCTCGGTGAAGCTTTCTTT.